This T cell receptor (beta chain) was sequenced in a study of T cells in Graves' hyperthyroidism and ophthalmopathy. RNA transcripts gave rise to amplified TCR beta CDR3 regions. HTBI primers were employed in a first-round RT-PCR of the TCR CDR3. TCRdb re-derived calls from the multiplex PCR reads in MiXCR, one entry per CDR3 protein. The table records fewer than 750,000 distinct CDR3 sequences, 46% of them present only once. This TCR came from a woman between 18 and 29 years old with Graves' hyperthyroidism. Sequencing was carried out using peripheral blood or thyroid tissue (not recorded which).

CDR3 sequence: CASSYLGTRGDTQYF. The CDR3 DNA reads TGTGCCAGCAGTTATTTAGGGACCCGCGGGGATACGCAGTACTTC. The chain couples TRBV6-5 to TRBJ2-7; possible D gene TRBD2, 6 bases. CDR3 length: 15 residues. Deletions cut 3 bases from V and 9 bases from J, with 21 bases between. Germline loops: CDR1 MNHEY, CDR2 SVGAGI.